The 26 T cell receptor beta chains below come from one sample, sequenced in a study of blood T cells in healthy people across ages. Sample-barcoded 5' priming and a J-beta primer mix drove a second PCR of about 7 to 12 cycles. TCRdb reprocessed the 5' RACE reads via MiXCR and lists one record per CDR3 protein. The repertoire holds about 730,000 distinct CDR3 sequences, with roughly 44% as singletons. The specimen was blood. The receptors come from a woman in her fifties or sixties in good health.

This clonotype occurred once. This may arise from a read error, as a much more abundant clone is one base away. The J gene is TRBJ2-7, the V gene TRBV27; D is perhaps TRBD2 (5 bases). Germline V gene data show CDR1 as MNHEY and CDR2 as SMNVEV (reference sequence). The CDR3 has 15 residues. For the CDR3, the DNA is TGTGCCAGCCCGCCCCCTCCGGGATACTCCTACGGGCAGTACTTC. As protein: CASPPPPGYSYGQYF.

The chain joins TRBV6-5 to TRBJ2-3; D is uncertain. The CDR3 spans 15 residues. Between the trimmed V and J ends, which lost 2 bases and 4 bases, there was a span of 13 bases. Looked up from germline, CDR1 is MNHEY and CDR2 is SVGAGI. The CDR3 spells CASSYATLGADTQYF. The DNA for the CDR3 is TGTGCCAGCAGTTACGCGACGCTCGGTGCAGATACGCAGTATTTT.

This clonotype was seen a few times. V and J are TRBV3-1 and TRBJ2-7; TRBD2 might be the D (5 bases). The CDR3 covers 14 residues. The germline V gene has CDR1 LGHDT and CDR2 YNNKEL (reference sequence). Trimming removed 4 bases at V and 6 bases at J, with 16 bases between. The CDR3 is CASSPRDGSGEQYF. Written as DNA, the CDR3 is TGTGCCAGCAGCCCCCGGGATGGTTCAGGCGAGCAGTACTTC.

This chain connects TRBV29-1 to TRBJ2-3; possibly TRBD1 for D (6 bases). The ends were cut back, 7 bases at V and 1 base at J, with 9 bases in the middle. There are 12 residues in the CDR3. Germline-derived CDR1 and CDR2 are SQVTM and ANQGSEA. CDR3 amino acids: CSGYRGTDTQYF. CDR3 nucleotides: TGCAGCGGTTACAGGGGCACAGATACGCAGTATTTT.

The V call is TRBV7-8, the J call TRBJ2-1, with D possibly being TRBD2 (5 bases). The CDR3 has 12 residues. V lost 6 bases and J 9 bases, leaving 12 bases between the germline ends. The germline CDR1 and CDR2 sequences are SGHVS and FQNEAQ. CDR3 DNA: TGTGCCAGCAGTCCCGTTGCGGGTGAGCAGTTCTTC. Translating gives CASSPVAGEQFF.

This chain links TRBV6-5 with TRBJ2-3; the match to TRBD2 covers 8 bases. The CDR3 totals 16 residues. Looked up from germline, CDR1 is MNHEY and CDR2 is SVGAGI. V lost 0 bases to trimming and J lost 5 bases; unmatched junction nucleotides: 7. The CDR3 DNA follows: TGTGCCAGCAGTTACTCGGGCGGGAGGCGTGGAGATACGCAGTATTTT. Translated, it gives CASSYSGGRRGDTQYF.

This rearrangement joins TRBV6-2 or TRBV6-3 to TRBJ2-4; D call uncertain. The J call may be in error: the DNA end matches TRBJ2-7 better. This CDR3 spans 16 amino acids. Looked up from germline, CDR1 is MNHEY and CDR2 is SVGEGT. The CDR3 region is CASSRGLTPAGYEQYF. In DNA, the CDR3 is TGTGCCAGCAGCCGAGGATTGACACCGGCAGGCTACGAGCAGTACTTC.

The rearrangement links TRBV20-1 to TRBJ2-7; maybe TRBD1 (6 bases). Germline CDR1 and CDR2: DFQATT and SNEGSKA (reference sequence). The CDR3 is made up of 14 amino acids. V lost 4 bases to trimming and J lost 0 bases, with 13 bases between them. Written as DNA, the CDR3 is TGCAGTGCTATGGACAGACTAAGCTCCTACGAGCAGTACTTC. It encodes CSAMDRLSSYEQYF.

The chain couples TRBV6-2 or TRBV6-3 to TRBJ2-7; TRBD2 is a possible D gene (5 bases). The DNA end is more similar to TRBJ2-5, so the J call may be wrong. This CDR3 is built from 13 residues. Germline assignment: CDR1 MNHEY and CDR2 SVGEGT. DNA for the CDR3: TGTGCCAGCAGTGGAACTAGGACGACGACCCAGTACTTC. Translation: CASSGTRTTTQYF.

A few counts support this clonotype. This sequence joins TRBV20-1 and TRBJ2-5, with a tentative D call TRBD1 (6 bases). CDR3 length equals 14 residues. Per germline, CDR1 DFQATT and CDR2 SNEGSKA (reference sequence). V was cut by 6 bases and J by 2 bases, with 16 bases left in between. In nucleotides, the CDR3 is TGCAGTGCGCCTCTCAATCAGGGGCAAGAGACCCAGTACTTC. Encoded protein: CSAPLNQGQETQYF.

Comment on this clonotype: The junction does not match germline at one end; this may be a read error. This sequence joins TRBV4-1 and TRBJ2-4; D is unresolved. The J call is doubtful: the DNA matches TRBJ2-7 better. Germline assignment: CDR1 MGHRA and CDR2 YSYEKL. The CDR3 covers 15 residues. The chain's CDR3 is CANSRPRRITYEQYF. CDR3 sequence (DNA): TGCGCCAACAGCCGGCCGCGGCGGATAACCTACGAGCAGTACTTC.

This clonotype was counted between two and nine times. This chain links TRBV28 with TRBJ2-7, with a weak D call TRBD2 (5 bases). Germline lookup yields CDR1 MDHEN and CDR2 SYDVKM. The CDR3 loop spans 11 amino acids. The ends were cut back, 6 bases at V and 9 bases at J, with 12 bases in the middle. CDR3 loop: CASSSRSGQYF. CDR3 nucleotide sequence: TGTGCCAGCAGCTCCCGGAGCGGGCAGTACTTC. Complete variable domain (other parts from reference TRBV28 and TRBJ2-7): DVKVTQSSRYLVKRTGEKVFLECVQDMDHENMFWYRQDPGLGLRLIYFSYDVKMKEKGDIPEGYSVSREKKERFSLILESASTNQTSMYLCASSSRSGQYFGPGTRLTVT.

This clonotype has more than one count but fewer than ten. This rearrangement joins TRBV7-9 to TRBJ2-4, with 9 bases fitting TRBD2. This CDR3 is built from 18 residues. Looked up from germline, CDR1 is SEHNR and CDR2 is FQNEAQ (reference sequence). The V and J ends lost 5 bases and 0 bases, in that order; junction bases with no gene match: 11. The CDR3 bases are TGTGCCAGCAGCCCAGCCAGTAGCGGGGGTCAAGCCAAAAACATTCAGTACTTC. Protein: CASSPASSGGQAKNIQYF.

The CDR3 nucleotides read TGTGCCAGCAGCCTATCTTGGAGAGACAATGAGCAGTTCTTC. Protein sequence: CASSLSWRDNEQFF. The chain employs TRBV14 and TRBJ2-1; D unresolved. There are 14 residues in the CDR3. Trimming took 4 bases from V and 5 from J, leaving 12 bases between them. Per germline, CDR1 SGHDN and CDR2 FVKESK.

The chain recombines TRBV7-9 with TRBJ1-4, with TRBD1 matching over 7 bases. This CDR3 has 17 residues. Germline V gene lookup returns CDR1 SEHNR and CDR2 FQNEAQ (reference sequence). V lost 5 bases and J lost 4; bases outside the gene matches: 13. CDR3 protein: CASSTRAGGAHNEKLFF. The CDR3 bases are TGTGCCAGCAGCACACGCGCAGGGGGAGCCCATAATGAAAAACTGTTTTTT.

There are many counts of this clonotype. The V and J genes are TRBV5-8 and TRBJ2-5; D is unclear. Between the trimmed V and J ends, which lost 2 bases and 5 bases, there was a span of 7 bases. This CDR3 has 12 residues. Germline CDR1 and CDR2: SGHTS and YDEGEE. Here the CDR3 reads CASSFFSETQYF. For the CDR3, the DNA is TGTGCCAGCAGCTTTTTTTCGGAGACCCAGTACTTC. The entire variable domain, with the rest obtained from reference TRBV5-8 and TRBJ2-5, is as follows: EAGVTQSPTHLIKTRGQQATLRCSPISGHTSVYWYQQALGLGLQFLLWYDEGEERNRGNFPPRFSGRQFPNYSSELNVNALELEDSALYLCASSFFSETQYFGPGTRLLVL.

The DNA of the CDR3 is TGTGCCAGCAGTATCGGGCGGGAGTATGAGCAGTTCTTC. Protein: CASSIGREYEQFF. The chain carries TRBV12-3 or TRBV12-4 and TRBJ2-1, with 7 bases identical to TRBD2. V shed 5 bases and J 8 bases; nucleotides not matched to a gene: 6. CDR3 length: 13 residues.

Concerning this clonotype itself: Compared with germline, one end of the junction differs, possibly owing to a read error. The chain uses TRBV4-1 and TRBJ2-1; 12 nucleotides match TRBD2. Germline CDR1 MGHRA, CDR2 YSYEKL. The CDR3 length is 16 residues. The CDR3 region has the DNA TGCGCCAGCAGCCAACATGGACTAGCGGGGTACAATGAGCAGTACTTT. Amino acid sequence: CASSQHGLAGYNEQYF.

J is TRBJ1-1 and V is TRBV6-2 or TRBV6-3, with D possibly being TRBD1 (6 bases). The CDR3 sequence is 13 residues long. V was clipped by 6 bases and J by 4 bases, with 12 bases between them. In germline, CDR1 is MNHEY, CDR2 SVGEGT. This CDR3 is CASREQGGTEAFF. In DNA, the CDR3 is TGTGCCAGCAGAGAACAGGGTGGCACTGAAGCTTTCTTT.

The chain joins TRBV5-1 to TRBJ2-7; D tentatively fits TRBD1 or TRBD2 (5 bases each). Trimming took 3 bases from V and 3 from J, leaving 10 bases between them. The CDR3 covers 13 residues. Germline V gives CDR1 SGHRS, CDR2 YFSETQ. The CDR3 nucleotides read TGCGCCAGCAGCTCATGGGACGGCTACGAGCAGTACTTC. Protein sequence: CASSSWDGYEQYF.

This chain uses TRBV3-1 with TRBJ1-1; D ambiguous. The CDR3 length is 14 residues. The V end was cut by 5 bases, the J end by 5 bases, with 15 bases between. Germline CDR1 and CDR2: LGHDT and YNNKEL (reference sequence). Written as DNA, the CDR3 is TGTGCCAGCAGCGCTGACATGGGATCGACTGAAGCTTTCTTT. Its translation: CASSADMGSTEAFF.

J is TRBJ2-1 and V is TRBV18; unclear D gene. The V end lost 5 bases, the J end lost 2 bases, and 13 bases lay between the germline ends. The CDR3 is made up of 15 amino acids. The germline gives CDR1 KGHSH, CDR2 LQKENI. The CDR3 region is CASSITPGTYNEQFF. As DNA, the CDR3 is TGTGCCAGCTCAATCACACCTGGGACCTACAATGAGCAGTTCTTC.

This clonotype was seen more than once but under ten times. The chain recombines TRBV7-2 with TRBJ1-4; 8 bases line up with TRBD1. CDR3 length: 15 residues. Germline-derived CDR1 and CDR2 are SGHTA and FQGNSA. V lost 0 bases, J lost 7 bases, and 4 bases stayed unmatched. CDR3 loop: CASSLAGTGAEKLFF. The CDR3 bases are TGTGCCAGCAGCTTAGCAGGGACAGGCGCTGAAAAACTGTTTTTT.

This clonotype was detected only a few times. This sequence may be a read error, since a much larger clone differs from it by one base. The genes are TRBV29-1 and TRBJ2-7; TRBD1 is a possible D gene (6 bases). The CDR3 is made up of 14 amino acids. Germline CDR1 reads SQVTM; CDR2 reads ANQGSEA. The ends were cut back, 4 bases at V and 0 bases at J, with 13 bases in the middle. The CDR3: CSVVLGRGSYEQYF. The CDR3 region has the DNA TGCAGCGTTGTCTTGGGCAGGGGCTCCTACGAGCAGTACTTC.

This clonotype has only a few counts. The chain is built from TRBV3-1 and TRBJ2-4; D is possibly TRBD1 (5 bases). CDR3 length: 12 amino acids. V was cut by 7 bases and J by 13 bases, with 17 bases left in between. CDR1 and CDR2 from the germline V gene are LGHDT and YNNKEL (reference sequence). This chain's CDR3 is CASNKKGLEQYF. In DNA form, the CDR3 reads TGTGCCAGCAATAAGAAGGGGTTGGAGCAGTACTTC.

The genes are TRBV20-1 and TRBJ2-1; 9 bases fit TRBD2. Germline CDR1 reads DFQATT; CDR2 reads SNEGSKA (reference sequence). Unmatched junction bases numbered 6, after V lost 5 bases and J lost 10 bases. The CDR3 is 12 amino acids. CDR3 nucleotides: TGCAGTGCTCCGGGACTAGCCAAGGAGCAGTTCTTC. This gives the protein CSAPGLAKEQFF.